The rows below give T cell receptor beta chains drawn from one sample of a study of blood T cell repertoires in COVID-19. Using immunoSEQ multiplex PCR, the repertoire was profiled, and TCRdb retains in-frame clones only, with some absent. This sample has 250,000 to 350,000 clones, with about four fifths found just once. The specimen was peripheral blood. These receptors originate from a woman between 50 and 59 years old with acute or convalescent COVID-19. Each CDR3 is given without its conserved first and last residue.

J	V	CDR3
TRBJ2-1	TRBV7-9	ASSLATLDRGRGEQF
TRBJ1-1	TRBV30	ASPGTGPQKAF
TRBJ1-1	TRBV5-6	ASTPDSWSTEAF
TRBJ1-1	TRBV6-2/TRBV6-3	ASSLEGGTEAF
TRBJ1-2	TRBV27	ASSSPGGGNYGYT
TRBJ1-5	TRBV6-5	ASSYPGGSNQPQH
TRBJ2-3	TRBV4-1	ASSQVRGPAITDTQY
TRBJ2-1	TRBV5-1	ASSLEAGGSYNEQF
TRBJ1-1	TRBV11-2	ASSPQPDWDTEAF
TRBJ2-7	TRBV14	ASSPTYEQY
TRBJ1-1	TRBV2	ASSSAGDRAF
TRBJ1-2	TRBV3-1/TRBV3-2	ASSHARTGLNYGYT
TRBJ1-5	TRBV14	ASSRGLGEPQH
TRBJ2-7	TRBV27	ASSQGGNEQY
TRBJ2-1	TRBV3-1/TRBV3-2	ASGQNNEQF
TRBJ2-3	TRBV12-3/TRBV12-4	ASSLGEGDTQY
TRBJ1-4	TRBV7-9	ASRSSGQNEKLF
TRBJ2-1	TRBV5-8	ASSPGTAKTRGEQF
TRBJ1-1	TRBV19	ASSISGGGMNTEAF
TRBJ1-2	TRBV28	ASSSIDSKNYGYT
TRBJ2-7	TRBV4-2	ASSQDPGGGGSYEQY
TRBJ2-6	TRBV5-1	ASSYGDNSGANVLT
TRBJ1-1	TRBV12-3/TRBV12-4	ASSRQPNTEAF
TRBJ1-3	TRBV9	ASSLKSPGTGGRSGNTIY
TRBJ1-6	TRBV2	ASLRDSSYNSPLH
TRBJ1-1	TRBV11-3	ASSFGQNTEAF
TRBJ2-7	TRBV2	ASSPWGQGTYEQY
TRBJ1-5	TRBV5-1	ASSLDDRGDQPQH
TRBJ1-2	TRBV6-5	ASTDRVLGYT
TRBJ2-7	TRBV5-1	ASNPEDRGPYEQY
TRBJ2-5	TRBV12-5	ASGLVWAGGLETQY
TRBJ2-1	TRBV3-1/TRBV3-2	ASRTGSSYNEQF
TRBJ1-1	TRBV2	ASSQTGEATEAF
TRBJ1-2	TRBV6-2/TRBV6-3	ASSFTTGSYGYT
TRBJ1-2	TRBV10-1	ASSPDRGLGYT
TRBJ1-1	TRBV11-1	ASSFQGGTEAF
TRBJ2-1	TRBV5-1	ASSWDRQSRDEQF
TRBJ1-3	TRBV19	ATFSDRAAGNTIY
TRBJ2-3	TRBV7-9	ASSVTGGRADTQY
TRBJ1-2	TRBV29-1	SAGPGDNYGYT
TRBJ1-3	TRBV12-5	ASGSLDRVDGNTIY
TRBJ2-7	TRBV3-1/TRBV3-2	ASSPQGESSYEQY
TRBJ2-2	TRBV7-2	ASSLFYVVGQGATGELF
TRBJ2-7	TRBV12-3/TRBV12-4	ASSYRTAQQY
TRBJ1-1	TRBV6-5	ASSSGQGWTEAF
TRBJ1-2	TRBV5-6	ASSLSRELGQTYGYT
TRBJ2-3	TRBV7-2	ASSFQGAEDTQY
TRBJ2-2	TRBV10-2	ASWAGRGRTGELF
TRBJ2-3	TRBV10-2	ASSMSGVGDTQY
TRBJ1-4	TRBV7-9	ASSLGAEKLF
TRBJ2-1	TRBV2	ASSERQVRDEQF
TRBJ1-6	TRBV7-2	ASTLDREDSPLH
TRBJ2-7	TRBV19	ASSPLVPSSRSEQY
TRBJ1-2	TRBV4-1	ASSQDWAGGTYGYT
TRBJ1-2	TRBV4-2	ASSQVTGGARGYT
TRBJ1-2	TRBV7-9	ASSPWGESYGYT
TRBJ1-2	TRBV6-4	ASSPGQNYGYT
TRBJ2-2	TRBV7-9	ASRANPGQGNWNTGELF
TRBJ2-1	TRBV5-4	ASSAGTTRGGEQF
TRBJ2-3	TRBV15	ATSRDRGSDTQY